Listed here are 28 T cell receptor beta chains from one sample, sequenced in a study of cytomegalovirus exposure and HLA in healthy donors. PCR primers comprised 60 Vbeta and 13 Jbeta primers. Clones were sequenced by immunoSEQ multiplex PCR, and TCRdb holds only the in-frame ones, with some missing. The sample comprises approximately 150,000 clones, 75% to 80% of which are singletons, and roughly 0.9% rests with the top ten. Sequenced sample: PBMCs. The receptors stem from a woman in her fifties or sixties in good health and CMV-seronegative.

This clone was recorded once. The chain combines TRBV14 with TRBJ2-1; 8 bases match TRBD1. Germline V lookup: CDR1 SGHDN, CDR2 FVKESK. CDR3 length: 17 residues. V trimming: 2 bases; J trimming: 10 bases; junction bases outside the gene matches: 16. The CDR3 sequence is CASSQMGYDRGGYEQFF. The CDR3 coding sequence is TGTGCCAGCAGCCAAATGGGGTACGACAGGGGCGGTTACGAGCAGTTCTTC.

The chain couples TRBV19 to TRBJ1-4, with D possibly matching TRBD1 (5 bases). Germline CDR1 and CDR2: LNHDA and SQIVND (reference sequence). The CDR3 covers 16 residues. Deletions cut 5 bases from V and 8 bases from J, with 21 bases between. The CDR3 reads CASSQPAGPSGEKLFF. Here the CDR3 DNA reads TGTGCCAGTAGTCAACCGGCGGGACCTTCAGGAGAAAAACTGTTTTTT.

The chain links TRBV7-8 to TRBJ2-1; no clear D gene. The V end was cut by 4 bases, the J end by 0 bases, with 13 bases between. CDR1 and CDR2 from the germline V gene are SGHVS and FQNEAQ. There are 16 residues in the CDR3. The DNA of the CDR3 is TGTGCCAGCAGCTACGGGTCTCGGAGCTCCTACAATGAGCAGTTCTTC. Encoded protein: CASSYGSRSSYNEQFF. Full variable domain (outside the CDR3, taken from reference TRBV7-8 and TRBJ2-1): GAGVSQSPRYKVAKRGQDVALRCDPISGHVSLFWYQQALGQGPEFLTYFQNEAQLDKSGLPSDRFFAERPEGSVSTLKIQRTQQEDSAVYLCASSYGSRSSYNEQFFGPGTRLTVL.

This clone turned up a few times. The DNA for the CDR3 is TGTGCCAGCAGCAACGATCCGGGACAGACTATGGGCTACACCTTC. This gives the protein CASSNDPGQTMGYTF. V gene TRBV6-5 combines with J gene TRBJ1-2; 7 bases line up with TRBD1. The CDR3 has 15 amino acids. Germline-derived CDR1 and CDR2 are MNHEY and SVGAGI. Germline trimming cut 6 bases from V and 8 bases from J; bases unmatched to any gene: 15.

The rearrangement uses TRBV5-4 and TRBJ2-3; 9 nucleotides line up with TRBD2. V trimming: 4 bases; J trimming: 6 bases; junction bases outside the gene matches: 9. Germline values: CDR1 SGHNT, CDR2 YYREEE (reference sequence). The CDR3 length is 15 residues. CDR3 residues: CASSVKTSGVDTQYF. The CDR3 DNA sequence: TGTGCCAGCAGCGTCAAGACTAGCGGCGTCGATACGCAGTATTTT.

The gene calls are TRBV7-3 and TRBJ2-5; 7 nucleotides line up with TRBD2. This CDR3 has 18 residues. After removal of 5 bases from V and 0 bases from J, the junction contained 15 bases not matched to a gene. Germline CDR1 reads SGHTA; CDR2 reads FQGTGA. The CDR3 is CASSLRGLSGKYQETQYF. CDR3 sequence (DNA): TGTGCCAGCAGCCTACGAGGCCTAAGCGGGAAGTACCAAGAGACCCAGTACTTC.

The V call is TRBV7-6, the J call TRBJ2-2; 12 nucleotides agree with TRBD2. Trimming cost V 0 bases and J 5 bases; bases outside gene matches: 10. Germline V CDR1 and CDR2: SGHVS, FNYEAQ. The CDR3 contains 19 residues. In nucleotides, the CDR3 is TGTGCCAGCAGCTTAGCCCCTCCCCCTAGCGGGAGGGGTACCGGGGAGCTGTTTTTT. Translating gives CASSLAPPPSGRGTGELFF.

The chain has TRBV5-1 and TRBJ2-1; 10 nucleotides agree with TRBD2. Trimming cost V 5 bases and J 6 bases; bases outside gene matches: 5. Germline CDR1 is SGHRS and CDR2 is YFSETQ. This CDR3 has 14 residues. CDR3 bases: TGCGCCAGCAGTGCCGGGACTAGCGTCAATGAGCAGTTCTTC. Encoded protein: CASSAGTSVNEQFF.

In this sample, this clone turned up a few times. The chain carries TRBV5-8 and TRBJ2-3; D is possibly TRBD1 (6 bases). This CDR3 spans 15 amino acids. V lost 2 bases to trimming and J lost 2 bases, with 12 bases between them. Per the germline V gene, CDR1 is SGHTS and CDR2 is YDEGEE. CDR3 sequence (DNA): TGTGCCAGCAGCTTCCGGGACACATCCACAGATACGCAGTATTTT. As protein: CASSFRDTSTDTQYF.

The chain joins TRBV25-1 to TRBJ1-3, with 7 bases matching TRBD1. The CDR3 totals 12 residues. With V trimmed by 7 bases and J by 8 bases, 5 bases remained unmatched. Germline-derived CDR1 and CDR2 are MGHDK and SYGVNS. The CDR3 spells CASTYRGDTIYF. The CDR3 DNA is TGTGCCAGCACCTACAGGGGAGACACCATATATTTT.

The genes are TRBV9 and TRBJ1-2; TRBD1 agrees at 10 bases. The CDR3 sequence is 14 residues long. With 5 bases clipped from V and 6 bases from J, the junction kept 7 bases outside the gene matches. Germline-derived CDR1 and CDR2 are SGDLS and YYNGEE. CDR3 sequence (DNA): TGTGCCAGCAGACGATCAGGGACAGGGGATGGCTACACCTTC. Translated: CASRRSGTGDGYTF. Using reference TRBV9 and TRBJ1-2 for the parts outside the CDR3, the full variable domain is DSGVTQTPKHLITATGQRVTLRCSPRSGDLSVYWYQQSLDQGLQFLIQYYNGEERAKGNILERFSAQQFPDLHSELNLSSLELGDSALYFCASRRSGTGDGYTFGSGTRLTVV.

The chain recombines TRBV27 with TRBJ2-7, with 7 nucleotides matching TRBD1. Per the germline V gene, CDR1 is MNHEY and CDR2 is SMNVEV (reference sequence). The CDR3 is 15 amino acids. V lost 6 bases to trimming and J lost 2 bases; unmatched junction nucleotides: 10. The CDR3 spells CASSVGQAETYEQYF. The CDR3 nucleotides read TGTGCCAGCAGCGTCGGACAGGCAGAGACCTACGAGCAGTACTTC.

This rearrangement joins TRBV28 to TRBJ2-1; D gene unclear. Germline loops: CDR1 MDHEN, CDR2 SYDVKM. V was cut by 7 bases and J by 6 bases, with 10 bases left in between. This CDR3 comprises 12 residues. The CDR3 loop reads CASNQQSNEQFF. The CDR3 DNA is TGTGCCAGCAATCAACAGTCCAATGAGCAGTTCTTC.

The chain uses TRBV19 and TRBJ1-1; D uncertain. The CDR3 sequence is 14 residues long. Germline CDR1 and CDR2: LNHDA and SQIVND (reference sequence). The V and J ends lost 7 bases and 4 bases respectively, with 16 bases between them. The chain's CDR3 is CASTHRGLSTEAFF. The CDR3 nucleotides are TGTGCCAGTACCCACCGGGGATTGAGCACTGAAGCTTTCTTT. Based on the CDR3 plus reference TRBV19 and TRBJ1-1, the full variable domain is DGGITQSPKYLFRKEGQNVTLSCEQNLNHDAMYWYRQDPGQGLRLIYYSQIVNDFQKGDIAEGYSVSREKKESFPLTVTSAQKNPTAFYLCASTHRGLSTEAFFGQGTRLTVV.

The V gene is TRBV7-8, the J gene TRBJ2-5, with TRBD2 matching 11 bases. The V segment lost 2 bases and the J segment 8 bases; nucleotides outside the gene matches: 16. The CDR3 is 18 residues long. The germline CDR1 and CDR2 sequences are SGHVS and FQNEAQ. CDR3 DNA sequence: TGTGCCAGCAGCTTAAGGTCTCTAGCGGGAGGAGGTGGGAGAACCCAGTACTTC. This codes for CASSLRSLAGGGGRTQYF.

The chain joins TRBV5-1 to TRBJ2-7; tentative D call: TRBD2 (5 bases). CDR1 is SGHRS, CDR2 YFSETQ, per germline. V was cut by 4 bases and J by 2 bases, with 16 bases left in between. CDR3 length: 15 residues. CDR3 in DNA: TGCGCCAGCAGCCCAGAGGCACTAGGACCCTACGAGCAGTACTTC. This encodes CASSPEALGPYEQYF.

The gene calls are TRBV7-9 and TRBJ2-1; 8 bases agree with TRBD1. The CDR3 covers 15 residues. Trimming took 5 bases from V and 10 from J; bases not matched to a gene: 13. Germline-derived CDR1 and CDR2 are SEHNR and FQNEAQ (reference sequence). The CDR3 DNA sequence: TGTGCCAGCAGCGAAGACTCCCCCCGGACAGGGGAGCAGTTCTTC. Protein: CASSEDSPRTGEQFF.

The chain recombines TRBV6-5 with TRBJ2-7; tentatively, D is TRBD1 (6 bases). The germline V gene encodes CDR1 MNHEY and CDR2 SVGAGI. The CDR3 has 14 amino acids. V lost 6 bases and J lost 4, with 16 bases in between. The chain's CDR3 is CASSLRDTGYEQYF. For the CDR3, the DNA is TGTGCCAGCAGCCTCCGGGACACAGGGTACGAGCAGTACTTC.

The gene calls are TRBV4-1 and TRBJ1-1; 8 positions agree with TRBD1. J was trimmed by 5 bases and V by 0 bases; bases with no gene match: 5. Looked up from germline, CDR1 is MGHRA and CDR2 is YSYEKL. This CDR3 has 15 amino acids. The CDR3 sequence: CASSQERQGRTEAFF. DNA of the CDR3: TGCGCCAGCAGCCAAGAGAGACAGGGGAGGACTGAAGCTTTCTTT.

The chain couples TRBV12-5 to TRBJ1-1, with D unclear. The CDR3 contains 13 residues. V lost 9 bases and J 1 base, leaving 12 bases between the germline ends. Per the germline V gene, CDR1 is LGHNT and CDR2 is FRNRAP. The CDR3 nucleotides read TGTGCTAGGTTAGAAACTTGGAACACTGAAGCTTTCTTT. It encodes CARLETWNTEAFF.

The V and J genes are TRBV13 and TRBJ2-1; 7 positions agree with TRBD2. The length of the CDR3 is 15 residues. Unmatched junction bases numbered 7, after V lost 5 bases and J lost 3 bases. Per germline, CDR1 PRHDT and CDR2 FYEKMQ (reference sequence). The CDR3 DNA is TGTGCCAGCAGCCTAAATCGCGGGGGCTACAATGAGCAGTTCTTC. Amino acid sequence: CASSLNRGGYNEQFF. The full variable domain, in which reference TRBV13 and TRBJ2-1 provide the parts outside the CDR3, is AAGVIQSPRHLIKEKRETATLKCYPIPRHDTVYWYQQGPGQDPQFLISFYEKMQSDKGSIPDRFSAQQFSDYHSELNMSSLELGDSALYFCASSLNRGGYNEQFFGPGTRLTVL.

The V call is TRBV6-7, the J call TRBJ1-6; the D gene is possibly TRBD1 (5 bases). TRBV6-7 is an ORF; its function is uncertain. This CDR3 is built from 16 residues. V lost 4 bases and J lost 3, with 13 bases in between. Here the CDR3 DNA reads TGTGCCAGCAGTTGGCGGGGGGTCCACTATAATTCACCCCTCCACTTT. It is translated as CASSWRGVHYNSPLHF.

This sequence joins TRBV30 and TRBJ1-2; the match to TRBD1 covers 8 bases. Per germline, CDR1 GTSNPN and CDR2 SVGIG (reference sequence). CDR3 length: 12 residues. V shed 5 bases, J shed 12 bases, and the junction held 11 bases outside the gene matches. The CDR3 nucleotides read TGTGCCTGGTCCCTTTCCCAGGGGGCGGACACCTTC. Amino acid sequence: CAWSLSQGADTF. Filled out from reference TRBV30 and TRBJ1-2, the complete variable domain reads SQTIHQWPATLVQPVGSPLSLECTVEGTSNPNLYWYRQAAGRGLQLLFYSVGIGQISSEVPQNLSASRPQDRQFILSSKKLLLSDSGFYLCAWSLSQGADTFGSGTRLTVV.

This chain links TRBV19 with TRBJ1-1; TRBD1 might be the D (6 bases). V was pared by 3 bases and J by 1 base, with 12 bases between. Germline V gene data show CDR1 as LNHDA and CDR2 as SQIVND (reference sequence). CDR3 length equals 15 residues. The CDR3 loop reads CASSIPTGSNTEAFF. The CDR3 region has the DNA TGTGCCAGTAGTATCCCGACAGGATCGAACACTGAAGCTTTCTTT.

CDR3 nucleotides: TGCGCCAGCAGTGCCACAAGGAACACTGAAGCTTTCTTT. It codes for CASSATRNTEAFF. The V and J genes are TRBV10-1 and TRBJ1-1; unclear D gene. CDR1 WNHNN and CDR2 SYGVQD come from the germline V gene (reference sequence). The CDR3 contains 13 residues. The germline V and J ends were trimmed by 4 bases and 1 base, with 7 bases remaining between them.

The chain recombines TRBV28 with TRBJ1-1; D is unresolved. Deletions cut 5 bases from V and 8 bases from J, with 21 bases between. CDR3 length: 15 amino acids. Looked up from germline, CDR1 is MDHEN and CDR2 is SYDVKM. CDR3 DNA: TGTGCCAGCAGTCCGGAGTTCTTGCCAACCCCGGAAGCTTTCTTT. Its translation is CASSPEFLPTPEAFF.

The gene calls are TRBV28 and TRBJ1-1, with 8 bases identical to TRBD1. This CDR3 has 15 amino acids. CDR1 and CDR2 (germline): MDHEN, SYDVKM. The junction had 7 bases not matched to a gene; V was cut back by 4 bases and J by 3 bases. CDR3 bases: TGTGCCAGCAGTTCCCCGGACAGGGCGGACACTGAAGCTTTCTTT. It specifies CASSSPDRADTEAFF.

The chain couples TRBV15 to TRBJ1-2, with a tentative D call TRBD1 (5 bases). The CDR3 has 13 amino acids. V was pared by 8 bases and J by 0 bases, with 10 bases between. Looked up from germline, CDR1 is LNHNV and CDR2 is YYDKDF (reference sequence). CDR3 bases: TGTGCCACCTCTCGGGGGTCTAACTATGGCTACACCTTC. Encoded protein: CATSRGSNYGYTF. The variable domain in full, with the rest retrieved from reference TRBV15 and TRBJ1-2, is DAMVIQNPRYQVTQFGKPVTLSCSQTLNHNVMYWYQQKSSQAPKLLFHYYDKDFNNEADTPDNFQSRRPNTSFCFLDIRSPGLGDTAMYLCATSRGSNYGYTFGSGTRLTVV.